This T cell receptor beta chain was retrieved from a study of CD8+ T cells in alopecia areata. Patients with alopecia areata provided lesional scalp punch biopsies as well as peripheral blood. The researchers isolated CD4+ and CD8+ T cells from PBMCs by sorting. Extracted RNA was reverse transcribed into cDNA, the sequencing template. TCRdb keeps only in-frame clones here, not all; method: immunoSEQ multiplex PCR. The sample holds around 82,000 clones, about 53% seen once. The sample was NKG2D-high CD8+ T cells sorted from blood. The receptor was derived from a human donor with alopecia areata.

CDR3 nucleotides: TGCAGCGTGGGGGATGCATATGAGCAGTTCTTC. This gives the protein CSVGDAYEQFF. The rearrangement uses TRBV29-1 and TRBJ2-1; perhaps D is TRBD1 or TRBD2 (5 bases each). Deletions cut 6 bases from V and 8 bases from J, with 11 bases between. The CDR3 spans 11 residues. Germline CDR1 SQVTM, CDR2 ANQGSEA.